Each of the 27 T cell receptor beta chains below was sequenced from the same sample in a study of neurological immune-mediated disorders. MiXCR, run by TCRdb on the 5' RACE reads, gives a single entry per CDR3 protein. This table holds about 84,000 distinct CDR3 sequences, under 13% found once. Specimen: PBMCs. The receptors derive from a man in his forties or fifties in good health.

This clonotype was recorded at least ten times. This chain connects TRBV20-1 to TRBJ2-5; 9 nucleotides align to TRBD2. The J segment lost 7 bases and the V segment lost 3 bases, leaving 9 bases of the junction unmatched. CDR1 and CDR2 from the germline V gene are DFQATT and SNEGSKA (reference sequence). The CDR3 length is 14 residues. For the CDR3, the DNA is TGCAGTGCTAGCCTTGCGGGGGGGCCGGGGACCCAGTACTTC. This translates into CSASLAGGPGTQYF.

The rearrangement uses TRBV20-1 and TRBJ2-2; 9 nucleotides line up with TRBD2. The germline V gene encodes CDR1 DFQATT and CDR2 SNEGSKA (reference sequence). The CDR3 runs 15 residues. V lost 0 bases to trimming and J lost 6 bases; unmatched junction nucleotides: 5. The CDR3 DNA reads TGCAGTGCTAGAGATCCGGGACTAGCAGCCGGGGAGCTGTTTTTT. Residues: CSARDPGLAAGELFF.

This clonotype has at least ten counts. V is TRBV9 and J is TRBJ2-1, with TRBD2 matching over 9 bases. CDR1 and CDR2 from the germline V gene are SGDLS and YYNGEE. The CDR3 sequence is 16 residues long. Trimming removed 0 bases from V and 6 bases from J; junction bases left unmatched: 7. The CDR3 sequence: CASSVVSGRSLNEQFF. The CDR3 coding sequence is TGTGCCAGCAGCGTAGTAAGCGGGAGGTCCCTCAATGAGCAGTTCTTC.

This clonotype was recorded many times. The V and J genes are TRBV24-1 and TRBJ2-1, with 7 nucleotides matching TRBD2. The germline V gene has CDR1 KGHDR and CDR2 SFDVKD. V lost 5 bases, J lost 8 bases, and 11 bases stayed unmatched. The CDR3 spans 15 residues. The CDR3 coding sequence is TGTGCCACCAGTGTTGTCGGGAGGTCCAAGGATGAGCAGTTCTTC. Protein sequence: CATSVVGRSKDEQFF.

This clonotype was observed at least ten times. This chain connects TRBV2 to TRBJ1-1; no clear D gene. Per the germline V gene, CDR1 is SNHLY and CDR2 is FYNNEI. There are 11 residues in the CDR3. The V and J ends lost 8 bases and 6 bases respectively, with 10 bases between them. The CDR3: CASASGPEAFF. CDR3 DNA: TGTGCCAGCGCTAGCGGGCCTGAAGCTTTCTTT.

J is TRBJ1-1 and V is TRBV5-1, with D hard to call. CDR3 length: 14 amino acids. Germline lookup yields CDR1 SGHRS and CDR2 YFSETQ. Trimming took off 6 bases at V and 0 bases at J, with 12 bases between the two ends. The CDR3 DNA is TGCGCCAGCAAAGAGACAACCATGAACACTGAAGCTTTCTTT. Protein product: CASKETTMNTEAFF.

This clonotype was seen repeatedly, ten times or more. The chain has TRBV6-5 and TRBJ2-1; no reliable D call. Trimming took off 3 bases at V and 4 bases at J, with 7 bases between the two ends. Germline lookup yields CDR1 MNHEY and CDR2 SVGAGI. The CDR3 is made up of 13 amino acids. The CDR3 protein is CASSYAVYNEQFF. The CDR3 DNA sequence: TGTGCCAGCAGTTATGCAGTTTACAATGAGCAGTTCTTC.

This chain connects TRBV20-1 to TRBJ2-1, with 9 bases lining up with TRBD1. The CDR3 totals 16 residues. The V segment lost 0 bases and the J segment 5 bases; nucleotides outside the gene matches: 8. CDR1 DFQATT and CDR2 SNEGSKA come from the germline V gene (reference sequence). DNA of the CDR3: TGCAGTGCTAGAGATGTGGACAGGGGACTCAACAATGAGCAGTTCTTC. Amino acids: CSARDVDRGLNNEQFF.

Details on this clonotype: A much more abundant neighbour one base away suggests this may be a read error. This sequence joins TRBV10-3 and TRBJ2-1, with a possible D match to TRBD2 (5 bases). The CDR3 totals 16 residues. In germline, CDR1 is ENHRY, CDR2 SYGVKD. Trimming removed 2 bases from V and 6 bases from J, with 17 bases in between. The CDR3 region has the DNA TGTGCCATCAGTGAGGGTATAAGCCGGAGGTTCAATGAGCAGTTCTTC. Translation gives CAISEGISRRFNEQFF.

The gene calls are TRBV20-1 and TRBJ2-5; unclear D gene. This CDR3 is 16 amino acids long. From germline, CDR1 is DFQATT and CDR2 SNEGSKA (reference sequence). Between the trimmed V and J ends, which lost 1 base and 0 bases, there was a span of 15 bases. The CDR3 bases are TGCAGTGCTAGAGGATCCGGGTCGCCAAACCAAGAGACCCAGTACTTC. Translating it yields CSARGSGSPNQETQYF.

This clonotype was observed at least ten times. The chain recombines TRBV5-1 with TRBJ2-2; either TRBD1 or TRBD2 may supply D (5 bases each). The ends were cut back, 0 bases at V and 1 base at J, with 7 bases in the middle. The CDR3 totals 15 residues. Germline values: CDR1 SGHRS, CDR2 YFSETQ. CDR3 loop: CASSLVGVNTGELFF. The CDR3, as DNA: TGCGCCAGCAGCTTGGTGGGGGTGAACACCGGGGAGCTGTTTTTT.

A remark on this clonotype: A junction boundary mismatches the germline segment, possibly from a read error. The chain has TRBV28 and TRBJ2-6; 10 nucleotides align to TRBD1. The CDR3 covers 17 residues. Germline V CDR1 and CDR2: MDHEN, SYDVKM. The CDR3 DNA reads TGTGCCAGCAGTTTAGGGACAGGGGTAAGGGGGGCCAACGTCATGACTTTC. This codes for CASSLGTGVRGANVMTF.

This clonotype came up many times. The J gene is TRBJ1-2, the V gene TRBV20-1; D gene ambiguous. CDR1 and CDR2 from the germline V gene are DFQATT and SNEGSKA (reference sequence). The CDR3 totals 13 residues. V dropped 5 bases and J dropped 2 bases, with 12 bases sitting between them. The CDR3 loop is CSAPPTGNYGYTF. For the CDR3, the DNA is TGCAGTGCTCCCCCGACGGGAAACTATGGCTACACCTTC.

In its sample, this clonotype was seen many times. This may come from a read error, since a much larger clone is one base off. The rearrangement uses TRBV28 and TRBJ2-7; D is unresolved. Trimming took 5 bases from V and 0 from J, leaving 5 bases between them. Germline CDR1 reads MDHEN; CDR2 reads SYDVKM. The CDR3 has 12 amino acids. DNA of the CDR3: TGTGCCAGCAGTCTGGTCTCCTACGAGCAGTACTTC. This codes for CASSLVSYEQYF.

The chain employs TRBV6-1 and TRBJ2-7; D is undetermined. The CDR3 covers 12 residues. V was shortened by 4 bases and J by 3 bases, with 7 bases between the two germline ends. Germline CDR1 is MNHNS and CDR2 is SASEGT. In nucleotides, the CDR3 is TGTGCCAGCAGTGGACCCAGCTACGAGCAGTACTTC. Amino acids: CASSGPSYEQYF.

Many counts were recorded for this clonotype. CDR3 in DNA: TGCGCCAGCAGTGCCCAGAGCACCGGGGAGCTGTTTTTT. Translating it yields CASSAQSTGELFF. The rearrangement links TRBV10-2 to TRBJ2-2; D unresolved. Germline CDR1 and CDR2: WSHSY and SAAADI. CDR3 length: 13 residues. The germline V and J ends were trimmed by 4 bases and 4 bases, with 7 bases remaining between them.

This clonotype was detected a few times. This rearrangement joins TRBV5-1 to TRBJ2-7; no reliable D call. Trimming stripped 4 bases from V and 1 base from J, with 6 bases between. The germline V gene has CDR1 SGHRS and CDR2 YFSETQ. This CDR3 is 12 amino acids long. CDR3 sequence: CASSVNSYEQYF. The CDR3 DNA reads TGCGCCAGCAGCGTAAATTCCTACGAGCAGTACTTC.

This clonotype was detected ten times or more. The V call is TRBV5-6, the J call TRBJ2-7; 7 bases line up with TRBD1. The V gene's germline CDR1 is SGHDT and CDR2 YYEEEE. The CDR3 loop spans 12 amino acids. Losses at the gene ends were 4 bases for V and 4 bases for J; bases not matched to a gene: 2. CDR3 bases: TGTGCCAGCAGCATGGGACAGTACGAGCAGTACTTC. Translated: CASSMGQYEQYF.

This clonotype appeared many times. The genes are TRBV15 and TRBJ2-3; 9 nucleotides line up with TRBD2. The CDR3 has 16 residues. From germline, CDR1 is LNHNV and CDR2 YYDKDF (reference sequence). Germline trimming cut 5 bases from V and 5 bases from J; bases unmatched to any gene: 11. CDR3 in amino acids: CATSPRGAGGLDTQYF. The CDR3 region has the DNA TGTGCCACCAGCCCCCGGGGAGCGGGGGGTTTAGATACGCAGTATTTT.

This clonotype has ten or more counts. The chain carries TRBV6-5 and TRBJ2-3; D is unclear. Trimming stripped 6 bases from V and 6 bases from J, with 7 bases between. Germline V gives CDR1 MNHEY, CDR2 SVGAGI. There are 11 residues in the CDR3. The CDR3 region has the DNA TGTGCCAGCAGATACAGTGATACGCAGTATTTT. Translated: CASRYSDTQYF.

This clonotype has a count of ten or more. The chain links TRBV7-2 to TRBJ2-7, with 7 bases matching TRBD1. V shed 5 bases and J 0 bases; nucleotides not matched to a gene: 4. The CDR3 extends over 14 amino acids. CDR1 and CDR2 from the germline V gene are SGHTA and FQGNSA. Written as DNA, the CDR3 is TGTGCCAGCAGCCTCCGACAGGGCTCCTACGAGCAGTACTTC. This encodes CASSLRQGSYEQYF.

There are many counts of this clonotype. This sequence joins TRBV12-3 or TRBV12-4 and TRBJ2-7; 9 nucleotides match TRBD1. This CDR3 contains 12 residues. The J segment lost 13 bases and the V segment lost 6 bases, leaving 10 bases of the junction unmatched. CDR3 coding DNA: TGTGCCAGCAGAGAACCCGGGACAGGGCTATACTTC. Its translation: CASREPGTGLYF.

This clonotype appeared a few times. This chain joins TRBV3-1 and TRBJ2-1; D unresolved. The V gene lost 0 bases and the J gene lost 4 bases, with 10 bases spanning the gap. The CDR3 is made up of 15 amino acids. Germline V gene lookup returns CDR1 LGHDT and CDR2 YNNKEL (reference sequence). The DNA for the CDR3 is TGTGCCAGCAGCCAAGATTGGGCACCTTACAATGAGCAGTTCTTC. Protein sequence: CASSQDWAPYNEQFF.

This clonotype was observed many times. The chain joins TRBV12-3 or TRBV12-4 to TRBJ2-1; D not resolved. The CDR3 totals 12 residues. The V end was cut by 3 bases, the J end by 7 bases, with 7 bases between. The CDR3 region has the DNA TGTGCCAGCAGTTTCGGTGGGAATGAGCAGTTCTTC. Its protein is CASSFGGNEQFF.

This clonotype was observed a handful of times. The CDR3 nucleotides are TGTGCCAGCAGTTTTCTCCCGCAGTTAAGGGGTAGGGACAAAAACATTCAGTACTTC. This encodes CASSFLPQLRGRDKNIQYF. The gene calls are TRBV12-3 or TRBV12-4 and TRBJ2-4; D possibly corresponds to TRBD1 (5 bases). The CDR3 spans 19 residues. V gave up 3 bases and J gave up 3 bases, with 24 bases separating them.

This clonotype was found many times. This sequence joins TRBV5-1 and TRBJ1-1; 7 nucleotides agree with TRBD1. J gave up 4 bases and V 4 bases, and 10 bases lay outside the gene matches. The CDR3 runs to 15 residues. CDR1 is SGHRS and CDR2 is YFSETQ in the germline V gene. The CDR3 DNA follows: TGCGCCAGCAGCACGGAAAGGGGGCAGTTCACTGAAGCTTTCTTT. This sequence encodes CASSTERGQFTEAFF. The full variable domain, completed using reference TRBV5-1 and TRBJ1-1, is KAGVTQTPRYLIKTRGQQVTLSCSPISGHRSVSWYQQTPGQGLQFLFEYFSETQRNKGNFPGRFSGRQFSNSRSEMNVSTLELGDSALYLCASSTERGQFTEAFFGQGTRLTVV.

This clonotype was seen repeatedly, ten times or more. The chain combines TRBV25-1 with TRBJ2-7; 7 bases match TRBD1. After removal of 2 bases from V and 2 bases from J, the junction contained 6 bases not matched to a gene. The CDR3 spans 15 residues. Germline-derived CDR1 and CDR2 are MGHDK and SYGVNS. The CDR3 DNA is TGTGCCAGCAGTGAACCGGGACAGCCCCCCTACGAGCAGTACTTC. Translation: CASSEPGQPPYEQYF.